This T cell receptor (beta chain) was identified during a study of early T cells in non-severe SARS-CoV-2 infection. Turning to the study itself: It was bulk RNA from unsorted whole blood that was sequenced, and the chains were unpaired.

Attached unique molecular identifiers marked individual cDNA molecules. TCRdb re-called the 5' RACE reads through MiXCR, storing one row per CDR3 protein. The data contain approximately 81,000 distinct CDR3 sequences, 11% to 15% of them seen just once; the ten biggest clones take up about 3%. Study-wide results and caveats: VDJdb-based annotation leaned toward anti-spike CD8 responses and missed private and CD4 specificities.

Germline CDR1 reads SQVTM; CDR2 reads ANQGSEA. With 3 bases clipped from V and 4 bases from J, the junction kept 9 bases outside the gene matches. The CDR3 totals 15 residues. This clonotype was detected many times. Its antigen is not known. This TCR was recovered from an adult who was a healthcare worker with PCR-confirmed SARS-CoV-2 infection or an uninfected control (not recorded which). The J gene is TRBJ2-1, the V gene TRBV29-1, with 7 positions matching TRBD2. The specimen sequenced was whole blood. The CDR3 bases are TGCAGCGTTGAGGGGCTAGCGGCACCTTACAATGAGCAGTTCTTC. Amino acid sequence: CSVEGLAAPYNEQFF.